One and the same sample provided the 20 T cell receptor beta chains below, sequenced in a study of blood T cell repertoires in COVID-19. Assay: immunoSEQ multiplex PCR; the TCRdb copy retains only in-frame clones and omits some. The table shows 140,000 to 150,000 clones, with around 90% occurring only once. The sequencing sample was made of peripheral blood. These receptors all stem from a man aged 65 to 79 with acute or convalescent COVID-19.

The chain recombines TRBV30 with TRBJ1-5; the D is unclear. Trimming took 0 bases from V and 0 from J, leaving 12 bases between them. The length of the CDR3 is 16 residues. Germline loops: CDR1 GTSNPN, CDR2 SVGIG (reference sequence). The CDR3 loop reads CAWSVRSDYSNQPQHF. In nucleotides, the CDR3 is TGTGCCTGGAGTGTAAGGTCAGACTATAGCAATCAGCCCCAGCATTTT.

The V gene is TRBV14, the J gene TRBJ2-6, with TRBD2 identical over 15 bases. The V gene end was trimmed by 9 bases and the J gene end by 0 bases; junction bases not matched to a gene: 15. This CDR3 region has 21 residues. Per the germline V gene, CDR1 is SGHDN and CDR2 is FVKESK. For the CDR3, the DNA is TGTGCCAGAATATGGACAGGGACTAGCGGGGGGTACGGCTCTGGGGCCAACGTCCTGACTTTC. Amino acid sequence: CARIWTGTSGGYGSGANVLTF.

This clone was recorded a few times. V gene TRBV4-2 combines with J gene TRBJ2-6, with a possible D match to TRBD1 (6 bases). This CDR3 has 18 residues. Trimming removed 3 bases at V and 0 bases at J, with 15 bases between. Germline loops: CDR1 LGHNA, CDR2 YNFKEQ. The DNA of the CDR3 is TGTGCCAGCAGCCAGTCCACAGGGCTTAGCTCTGGGGCCAACGTCCTGACTTTC. Amino acids: CASSQSTGLSSGANVLTF.

The chain couples TRBV7-3 to TRBJ1-4; D possibly corresponds to TRBD1 (6 bases). This CDR3 is 16 amino acids long. CDR1 is SGHTA, CDR2 FQGTGA, per germline. The V and J ends lost 4 bases and 0 bases respectively, with 12 bases between them. CDR3 DNA: TGTGCCAGCAGCTCCCCCGACAGGCCAACTAATGAAAAACTGTTTTTT. This sequence encodes CASSSPDRPTNEKLFF.

As DNA, the CDR3 is TGTGCCAGCAGTGAGTTGCGGGGGGTATACAATGAGCAGTTCTTC. Translation: CASSELRGVYNEQFF. The V gene is TRBV2, the J gene TRBJ2-1; 8 bases fit TRBD2. V trimming: 3 bases; J trimming: 4 bases; junction bases outside the gene matches: 5. The CDR3 covers 15 residues. Germline CDR1 reads SNHLY; CDR2 reads FYNNEI.

The chain carries TRBV6-1 and TRBJ2-1; tentatively, D is TRBD1 (6 bases). The germline V and J ends were trimmed by 2 bases and 9 bases, with 14 bases remaining between them. Germline V CDR1 and CDR2: MNHNS, SASEGT. CDR3 length: 14 amino acids. The CDR3 protein is CASSEPPGVGEQFF. The CDR3 DNA is TGTGCCAGCAGTGAACCCCCAGGGGTTGGTGAGCAGTTCTTC.

The V call is TRBV19, the J call TRBJ1-6; TRBD1 matches 12 bases. V shed 4 bases, J shed 9 bases, and the junction held 7 bases outside the gene matches. The CDR3 covers 16 residues. Germline CDR1 LNHDA, CDR2 SQIVND (reference sequence). CDR3 bases: TGTGCCAGTAGTACGGGCCGGGACAGGGGGCGTTCACCCCTCCACTTT. This translates into CASSTGRDRGRSPLHF. Looking up the rest from reference TRBV19 and TRBJ1-6 gives the full variable domain: DGGITQSPKYLFRKEGQNVTLSCEQNLNHDAMYWYRQDPGQGLRLIYYSQIVNDFQKGDIAEGYSVSREKKESFPLTVTSAQKNPTAFYLCASSTGRDRGRSPLHFGNGTRLTVT.

This chain uses TRBV7-6 with TRBJ2-1; 16 bases line up with TRBD2. The CDR3 contains 18 residues. With 5 bases clipped from V and 2 bases from J, the junction kept 6 bases outside the gene matches. Germline CDR1 and CDR2: SGHVS and FNYEAQ. CDR3: CASSPGTSGRAAYNEQFF. As DNA, the CDR3 is TGTGCCAGCAGCCCGGGGACTAGCGGGAGGGCCGCCTACAATGAGCAGTTCTTC.

V gene TRBV29-1 combines with J gene TRBJ1-5, with D possibly matching TRBD1 (5 bases). The CDR3 length is 13 residues. CDR1 SQVTM and CDR2 ANQGSEA come from the germline V gene. Trimming shortened V by 5 bases and J by 5 bases, and 13 bases separated the two germline ends. Here the CDR3 reads CSVQLSGDQPQHF. The CDR3 region has the DNA TGCAGCGTTCAGCTATCGGGGGATCAGCCCCAGCATTTT.

V gene TRBV5-1 combines with J gene TRBJ1-4, with a possible D match to TRBD1 (5 bases). This CDR3 has 15 amino acids. The V end was cut by 0 bases, the J end by 4 bases, with 10 bases between. Germline lookup yields CDR1 SGHRS and CDR2 YFSETQ. The CDR3 nucleotides read TGCGCCAGCAGCTTGGTCGGCGGGGGTAATGAAAAACTGTTTTTT. Protein sequence: CASSLVGGGNEKLFF.

This sequence joins TRBV30 and TRBJ1-6; D ambiguous. The CDR3 consists of 12 residues. Germline CDR1 GTSNPN, CDR2 SVGIG (reference sequence). The V and J ends lost 7 bases and 10 bases respectively, with 14 bases between them. The chain's CDR3 is CALGRVRSPLHF. In DNA, the CDR3 is TGTGCCTTGGGGAGGGTTCGCTCACCCCTCCACTTT.

V usage is TRBV5-6 and J usage is TRBJ2-7, with 9 bases aligning to TRBD1. There are 16 residues in the CDR3. The ends lost 4 bases at V and 5 bases at J; junction bases unmatched: 13. Germline V lookup: CDR1 SGHDT, CDR2 YYEEEE. CDR3 DNA: TGTGCCAGCAGCCAAATTCCCGGGACAGGGTCCCACGAGCAGTACTTC. Protein: CASSQIPGTGSHEQYF.

The CDR3 region is CASSQGRGGTTDTQYF. CDR3 coding DNA: TGTGCCAGCAGCCAAGGGAGGGGGGGAACCACAGATACGCAGTATTTT. The chain employs TRBV3-1 (or the pseudogene TRBV3-2) and TRBJ2-3; maybe TRBD2 (7 bases). The CDR3 totals 16 residues. Trimming removed 1 base from V and 2 bases from J, with 13 bases in between. Germline assignment: CDR1 LGHDT and CDR2 YNNKEL (reference sequence).

This CDR3 is CASSQVGATQNTEAFF. In nucleotides, the CDR3 is TGTGCCAGCAGCCAAGTGGGGGCGACCCAGAACACTGAAGCTTTCTTT. The genes are TRBV14 and TRBJ1-1, with a weak D call TRBD1 (6 bases). The CDR3 runs 16 residues. Trimming left V 1 base short and J 1 base short, with 13 bases between. The germline gives CDR1 SGHDN, CDR2 FVKESK. Variable domain in full (rest from reference TRBV14 and TRBJ1-1): EAGVTQFPSHSVIEKGQTVTLRCDPISGHDNLYWYRRVMGKEIKFLLHFVKESKQDESGMPNNRFLAERTGGTYSTLKVQPAELEDSGVYFCASSQVGATQNTEAFFGQGTRLTVV.

V gene TRBV5-1 combines with J gene TRBJ2-7; D is unresolved. This CDR3 spans 15 amino acids. Germline V gene lookup returns CDR1 SGHRS and CDR2 YFSETQ. The V end was cut by 0 bases, the J end by 1 base, with 11 bases between. CDR3 loop: CASSLDFASSYEQYF. The CDR3 region has the DNA TGCGCCAGCAGCTTGGATTTTGCCAGTTCCTACGAGCAGTACTTC.

The J gene is TRBJ1-3, the V gene TRBV30; 7 bases line up with TRBD1. The germline V gene has CDR1 GTSNPN and CDR2 SVGIG (reference sequence). This CDR3 spans 13 amino acids. DNA of the CDR3: TGTGCTTATCGACAGGGCGTAGTAAACACCATATATTTT. Its protein is CAYRQGVVNTIYF.

This chain uses TRBV29-1 with TRBJ1-2; 7 bases align to TRBD1. There are 12 residues in the CDR3. Trimming at V came to 3 bases and at J to 8 bases, leaving 6 bases not matched to a gene. Germline V gives CDR1 SQVTM, CDR2 ANQGSEA. CDR3 amino acids: CSVETGLGGYTF. Written as DNA, the CDR3 is TGCAGCGTTGAGACAGGGCTTGGGGGCTACACCTTC. Filled out from reference TRBV29-1 and TRBJ1-2, the complete variable domain reads SAVISQKPSRDICQRGTSLTIQCQVDSQVTMMFWYRQQPGQSLTLIATANQGSEATYESGFVIDKFPISRPNLTFSTLTVSNMSPEDSSIYLCSVETGLGGYTFGSGTRLTVV.

The rearrangement links TRBV5-1 to TRBJ1-3; TRBD1 matches 7 bases. The CDR3 sequence is 15 residues long. With V trimmed by 0 bases and J by 3 bases, 3 bases remained unmatched. Germline V gene data show CDR1 as SGHRS and CDR2 as YFSETQ. The CDR3 DNA is TGCGCCAGCAGCTTGGCGACAGGGAATGGAAACACCATATATTTT. Translation gives CASSLATGNGNTIYF.

This clone has more than one count but fewer than ten. This chain links TRBV5-1 with TRBJ2-2; weak D call: TRBD2 (5 bases). Germline CDR1 SGHRS, CDR2 YFSETQ. The germline V and J ends were trimmed by 1 base and 4 bases, with 5 bases remaining between them. The CDR3 has 13 amino acids. CDR3 protein: CASSLLATGELFF. The CDR3 DNA reads TGCGCCAGCAGCTTGCTAGCCACCGGGGAGCTGTTTTTT.

This chain joins TRBV10-2 and TRBJ2-6; maybe TRBD1 (5 bases). The germline CDR1 and CDR2 sequences are WSHSY and SAAADI. The length of the CDR3 is 14 residues. The V and J ends lost 11 bases and 4 bases respectively, with 15 bases between them. The CDR3 DNA sequence: TGCGCCCTAGGGGCCCAGCGAGGGGCCAACGTCCTGACTTTC. Its protein product is CALGAQRGANVLTF.